Ten or more counts support the clone carrying this T cell receptor (beta chain). The V gene lost 0 bases and the J gene lost 4 bases, with 10 bases spanning the gap. CDR1 and CDR2 from the germline V gene are SGDLS and YYNGEE. CDR3 length: 14 residues. These data are taken from a study of T-cell reconstitution after alpha-beta-depleted transplantation in children. Unique molecular identifiers were incorporated into the prepared TCRbeta library. One entry per CDR3 protein, called by TCRdb with MiXCR from the PCR reads. Of roughly 180,000 distinct CDR3 sequences in the sample, more than 14% were seen once.

This receptor was obtained from a human donor who donated a stem cell graft to a child with acute lymphoblastic leukemia. Sequenced material: PBMCs from the stem cell graft donor, taken from the stem cell graft. This chain connects TRBV9 to TRBJ2-5; D remains unclear. The DNA for the CDR3 is TGTGCCAGCAGCGTAGTAAGTGGTTCAGAGACCCAGTACTTC. Its protein is CASSVVSGSETQYF.